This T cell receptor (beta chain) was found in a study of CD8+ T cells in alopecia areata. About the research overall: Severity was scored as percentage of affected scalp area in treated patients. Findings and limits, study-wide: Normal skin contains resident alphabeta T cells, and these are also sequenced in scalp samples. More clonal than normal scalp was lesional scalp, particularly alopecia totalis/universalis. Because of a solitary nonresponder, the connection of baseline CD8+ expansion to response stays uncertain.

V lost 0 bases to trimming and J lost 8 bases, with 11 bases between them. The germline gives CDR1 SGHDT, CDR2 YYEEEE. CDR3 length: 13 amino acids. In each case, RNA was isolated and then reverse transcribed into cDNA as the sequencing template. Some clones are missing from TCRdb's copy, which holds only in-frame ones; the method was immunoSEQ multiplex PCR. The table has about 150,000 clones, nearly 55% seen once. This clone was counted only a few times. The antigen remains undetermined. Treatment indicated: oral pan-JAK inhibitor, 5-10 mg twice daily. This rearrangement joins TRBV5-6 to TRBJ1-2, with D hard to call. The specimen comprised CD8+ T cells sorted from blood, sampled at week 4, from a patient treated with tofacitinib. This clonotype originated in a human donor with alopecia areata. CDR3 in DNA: TGTGCCAGCAGCTTGGGGGTTGACATGGGCTACACCTTC. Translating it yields CASSLGVDMGYTF.